This TCR beta chain was sequenced during a study of T cell responses to AZD1222 COVID-19 vaccine. It was second doses at about 4 or about 12 weeks that were pooled. TCRdb's table, derived via immunoSEQ multiplex PCR, lists solely in-frame clones and lacks some. The sample lists about 200,000 clones, approximately 93% seen once, with approximately 1% in the top ten. This receptor was obtained from an adult who received the AZD1222 COVID-19 vaccine. Specimen: peripheral blood, collected 28 days after the second AZD1222 dose.

This CDR3 reads CASSARTGGETEAFF. The DNA of the CDR3 is TGTGCCAGTAGTGCCCGGACAGGGGGGGAGACTGAAGCTTTCTTT. The gene calls are TRBV19 and TRBJ1-1, with TRBD1 matching over 10 bases. V dropped 5 bases and J dropped 5; count of bases not matched to a gene: 8. Germline values: CDR1 LNHDA, CDR2 SQIVND (reference sequence). The CDR3 covers 15 residues.